The rows below give T cell receptor beta chains drawn from one sample of a study of long-term antiretroviral therapy in people with HIV. Libraries were prepared by immunoSEQ multiplex PCR; TCRdb keeps only in-frame clonotypes and omits some of them. The sample consists of about 39,000 clones, roughly nine tenths of them appearing once. Material: unsorted PBMCs, obtained 1.2 years after starting antiretroviral therapy. The source of these receptors is a woman in her 50s with HIV. The conserved cysteine and the conserved F or W are not part of the CDR3 here. Each record gives: V gene, CDR3 protein.

TRBV7-8 ASSLGTTSGVYEQY
TRBV7-9 ASSIGTDLGYEQY
TRBV5-8 ASSMKDRGRTGELF
TRBV7-9 ASSPPTYGYT
TRBV7-3 ASSPGTSGRYQETQY
TRBV9 ASSVTLNTGELF
TRBV5-6 ASNSRQGAEKLF
TRBV11-1 ASSKQGRNGDTEAF
TRBV4-3 ASSQDGSYEQY
TRBV18 ASSPNQVSQGWDGYT
TRBV27 ASSLSLGRTEAF
TRBV2 ASSAFGGYT
TRBV7-2 ASSKDRNTEAF
TRBV27 ASSSDRGSDTQY
TRBV5-1 ASSYGTDYGYT
TRBV9 ASSVGTGGSNEKLF
TRBV6-5 ASRYAPIQEQF
TRBV10-3 AISDDRGSEQY
TRBV14 ASSQEWGTGKYQETQY